These 10 T cell receptor beta chains were all obtained from the same sample, sequenced in a study of T cell responses to AZD1222 COVID-19 vaccine. TCRdb keeps only in-frame clones here, not all; method: immunoSEQ multiplex PCR. The repertoire holds under 110,000 clones, with just over 85% as singletons. The starting material was peripheral blood, obtained on day 0 of AZD1222 vaccination. Receptors originate from an adult in good health.

This rearrangement joins TRBV7-2 to TRBJ2-3; D unresolved. The CDR3 spans 11 residues. V was shortened by 2 bases and J by 6 bases, with 3 bases between the two germline ends. From germline, CDR1 is SGHTA and CDR2 FQGNSA. DNA for the CDR3: TGTGCCAGCAGCTTATATGATACGCAGTATTTT. Its protein product is CASSLYDTQYF.

The chain carries TRBV7-2 and TRBJ2-3; 9 positions agree with TRBD1. With V trimmed by 0 bases and J by 5 bases, 3 bases remained unmatched. CDR1 is SGHTA and CDR2 is FQGNSA in the germline V gene. There are 15 residues in the CDR3. CDR3 coding DNA: TGTGCCAGCAGCTTAGCGCTGGACAGGGGAGATACGCAGTATTTT. Residues: CASSLALDRGDTQYF.

The V call is TRBV7-9, the J call TRBJ1-1; D uncertain. This CDR3 region has 15 residues. The ends were cut back, 1 base at V and 0 bases at J, with 9 bases in the middle. Germline CDR1 and CDR2: SEHNR and FQNEAQ (reference sequence). This CDR3 is CASSLGGYMNTEAFF. The CDR3, as DNA: TGTGCCAGCAGCTTAGGAGGGTACATGAACACTGAAGCTTTCTTT.

V gene TRBV15 combines with J gene TRBJ1-3; D uncertain. The V gene lost 9 bases and the J gene lost 4 bases, with 25 bases spanning the gap. The CDR3 spans 17 residues. Germline-derived CDR1 and CDR2 are LNHNV and YYDKDF (reference sequence). The CDR3: CATTAVGSAQLGNTIYF. CDR3 coding DNA: TGTGCCACTACCGCCGTGGGGAGCGCTCAACTGGGAAACACCATATATTTT.

This clone came up once. This chain uses TRBV5-4 with TRBJ2-7; TRBD2 agrees at 9 bases. The length of the CDR3 is 16 residues. Germline CDR1 is SGHNT and CDR2 is YYREEE (reference sequence). V shed 0 bases and J 5 bases; nucleotides not matched to a gene: 9. The CDR3 loop is CASSLDIASGIDEQYF. The CDR3 DNA reads TGTGCCAGCAGCTTGGACATCGCTAGCGGGATTGACGAGCAGTACTTC.

The chain carries TRBV11-2 and TRBJ2-7; no firm D call. CDR3 size: 12 residues. V lost 1 base and J lost 3, with 4 bases in between. Germline assignment: CDR1 SGHAT and CDR2 FQNNGV. DNA of the CDR3: TGTGCCAGCAGCTTAGTCGGCTACGAGCAGTACTTC. Protein: CASSLVGYEQYF.

The genes are TRBV4-3 and TRBJ2-2; 9 bases fit TRBD2. V gave up 0 bases and J gave up 3 bases; unmatched junction bases: 2. The CDR3 spans 16 residues. The V gene's germline CDR1 is LGHNA and CDR2 YSLEER. The CDR3 sequence is CASSQDWTSDTGELFF. CDR3 nucleotide sequence: TGCGCCAGCAGCCAAGATTGGACTAGCGACACCGGGGAGCTGTTTTTT.

The genes are TRBV5-4 and TRBJ2-5, with D unclear. The CDR3 spans 11 residues. Germline-derived CDR1 and CDR2 are SGHNT and YYREEE (reference sequence). The germline V and J ends were trimmed by 4 bases and 2 bases, with 3 bases remaining between them. The DNA of the CDR3 is TGTGCCAGCAGCCGACAAGAGACCCAGTACTTC. Residues: CASSRQETQYF. Using reference TRBV5-4 and TRBJ2-5 for the parts outside the CDR3, the full variable domain is ETGVTQSPTHLIKTRGQQVTLRCSSQSGHNTVSWYQQALGQGPQFIFQYYREEENGRGNFPPRFSGLQFPNYSSELNVNALELDDSALYLCASSRQETQYFGPGTRLLVL.

CDR3 bases: TGTGCCAGCAGTACCCGTAGGAACACTGAAGCTTTCTTT. This sequence encodes CASSTRRNTEAFF. The chain uses TRBV12-3 or TRBV12-4 and TRBJ1-1; no clear D. With 5 bases removed from V and 1 base from J, the gap between germline ends came to 8 bases. CDR3 length: 13 amino acids.

V and J are TRBV19 and TRBJ2-7; TRBD2 might be the D (6 bases). The CDR3 covers 18 residues. Per germline, CDR1 LNHDA and CDR2 SQIVND (reference sequence). V was shortened by 1 base and J by 2 bases, with 21 bases between the two germline ends. CDR3 loop: CASSIAGVQATYPYEQYF. In DNA, the CDR3 is TGTGCCAGTAGTATAGCGGGGGTCCAAGCCACCTACCCCTACGAGCAGTACTTC.